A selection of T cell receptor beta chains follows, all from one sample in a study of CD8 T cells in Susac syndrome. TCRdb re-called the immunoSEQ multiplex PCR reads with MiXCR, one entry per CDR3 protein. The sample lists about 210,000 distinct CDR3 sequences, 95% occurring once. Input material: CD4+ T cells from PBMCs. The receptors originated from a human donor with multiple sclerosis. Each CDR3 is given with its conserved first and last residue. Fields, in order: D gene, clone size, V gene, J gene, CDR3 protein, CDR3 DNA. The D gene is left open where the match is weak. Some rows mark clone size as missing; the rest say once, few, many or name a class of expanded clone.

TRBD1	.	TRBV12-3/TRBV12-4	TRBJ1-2	CASSPGTASFTF	TGTGCCAGCAGCCCCGGGACAGCCAGCTTTACCTTC
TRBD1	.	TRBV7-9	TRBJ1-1	CASRHPPRQGLDTEAFF	TGTGCCAGCAGGCATCCTCCTAGACAGGGGTTAGACACTGAAGCTTTCTTT
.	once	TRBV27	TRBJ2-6	CASSLFSGANVLTF	TGTGCCAGCAGTTTATTCTCTGGGGCCAACGTCCTGACTTTC
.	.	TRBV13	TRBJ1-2	CASSLSTHYGYTF	TGTGCCAGCAGCTTATCGACACACTATGGCTACACCTTC
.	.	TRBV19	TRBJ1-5	CASSIQALLSNQPQHF	TGTGCCAGTAGTATCCAGGCACTCCTTAGCAATCAGCCCCAGCATTTT
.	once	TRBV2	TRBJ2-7	CASRRDGGYEQYF	TGTGCCAGCCGGCGGGACGGAGGATACGAGCAGTACTTC
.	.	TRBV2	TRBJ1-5	CASSLGGVTQHF	TGTGCCAGCAGTTTGGGGGGAGTGACCCAGCATTTT
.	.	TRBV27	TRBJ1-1	CASSLTKSTEAFF	TGTGCCAGCAGTTTAACAAAAAGCACTGAAGCTTTCTTT
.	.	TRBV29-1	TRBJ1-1	CSVVVQLNTEAFF	TGCAGCGTTGTGGTGCAGCTGAACACTGAAGCTTTCTTT
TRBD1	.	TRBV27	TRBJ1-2	CASSPHLQGYGYTF	TGTGCCAGCAGTCCCCACCTACAGGGGTATGGCTACACCTTC
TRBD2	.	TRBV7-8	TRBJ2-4	CASSLASGSGTKNIQYF	TGTGCCAGCAGCTTAGCTAGCGGGAGTGGAACCAAAAACATTCAGTACTTC
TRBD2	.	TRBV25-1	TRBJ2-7	CASTGTTDYEQYF	TGTGCCAGCACTGGGACTACCGACTACGAGCAGTACTTC
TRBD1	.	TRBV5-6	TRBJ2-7	CASSRNRGYSYEQYF	TGTGCCAGCAGCAGAAACAGGGGATACTCCTACGAGCAGTACTTC
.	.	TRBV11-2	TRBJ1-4	CASSLVGEKLFF	TGTGCCAGCAGCTTAGTGGGTGAAAAACTGTTTTTT
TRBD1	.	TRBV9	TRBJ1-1	CASSSHGTANTEAFF	TGTGCCAGCAGCTCCCATGGGACAGCGAACACTGAAGCTTTCTTT
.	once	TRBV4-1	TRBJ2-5	CASSHQGQQETQYF	TGCGCCAGCAGCCACCAAGGACAGCAAGAGACCCAGTACTTC
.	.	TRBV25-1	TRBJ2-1	CASTGVGRTNEQFF	TGTGCCAGCACCGGGGTCGGCCGCACCAATGAGCAGTTCTTC
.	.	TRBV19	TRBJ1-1	CASSIRGWITEAFF	TGTGCCAGTAGTATTAGGGGGTGGATCACTGAAGCTTTCTTT
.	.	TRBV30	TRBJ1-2	CAWSLGMTSTWGYTF	TGTGCCTGGAGCTTGGGCATGACCTCGACGTGGGGCTACACCTTC
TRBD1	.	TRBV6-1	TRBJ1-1	CASRQGDTEAFF	TGTGCCAGTCGACAGGGAGACACTGAAGCTTTCTTT
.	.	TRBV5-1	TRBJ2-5	CASSLGAAQETQYF	TGCGCCAGCAGCTTGGGGGCAGCTCAAGAGACCCAGTACTTC
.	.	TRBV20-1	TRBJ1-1	CSARDTEAFF	TGCAGTGCGAGGGACACTGAAGCTTTCTTT
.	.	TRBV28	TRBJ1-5	CASSQPRAPRDQPQHF	TGTGCCAGCAGCCAACCGCGGGCCCCGAGGGATCAGCCCCAGCATTTT
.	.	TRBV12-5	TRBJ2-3	CASGHIQSTDTQYF	TGTGCTAGTGGGCACATACAATCCACAGATACGCAGTATTTT
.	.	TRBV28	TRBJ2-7	CASSSGRLLYEQYF	TGTGCCAGCAGTTCGGGCCGGCTTCTCTACGAGCAGTACTTC
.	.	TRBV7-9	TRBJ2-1	CASSRQSGYNEQFF	TGTGCCAGCAGCAGGCAGTCAGGGTACAATGAGCAGTTCTTC
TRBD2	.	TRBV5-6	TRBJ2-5	CASSLQAGVPETQYF	TGTGCCAGCAGCTTACAAGCGGGAGTGCCAGAGACCCAGTACTTC
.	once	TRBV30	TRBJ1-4	CAWQGNANEKLFF	TGTGCCTGGCAGGGGAACGCGAATGAAAAACTGTTTTTT
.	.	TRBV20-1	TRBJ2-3	CSVQPGRTDTQYF	TGCAGTGTTCAACCCGGCCGCACAGATACGCAGTATTTT
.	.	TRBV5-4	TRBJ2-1	CASSLSQGRDEQFF	TGTGCCAGCAGCTTGTCCCAGGGCCGCGATGAGCAGTTCTTC
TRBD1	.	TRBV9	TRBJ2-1	CASSDGTEINEQFF	TGTGCCAGCAGCGACGGGACAGAGATCAATGAGCAGTTCTTC
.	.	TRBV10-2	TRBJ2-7	CASAEYEQYF	TGCGCCAGCGCAGAATACGAGCAGTACTTC
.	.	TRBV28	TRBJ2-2	CASKRLTGELFF	TGTGCCAGCAAACGTCTCACCGGGGAGCTGTTTTTT
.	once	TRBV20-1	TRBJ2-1	CSAAQARSYNEQFF	TGCAGTGCTGCCCAGGCTCGATCCTACAATGAGCAGTTCTTC
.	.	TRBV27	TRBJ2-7	CASRRLEEQYF	TGTGCCAGCAGAAGACTAGAAGAGCAGTACTTC
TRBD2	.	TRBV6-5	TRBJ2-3	CASNPLSGGTDTQYF	TGTGCCAGCAACCCCCTAAGCGGGGGCACAGATACGCAGTATTTT
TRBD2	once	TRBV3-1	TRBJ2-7	CASSQVPRLAVNYEQYF	TGTGCCAGCAGCCAAGTTCCCCGACTAGCGGTGAACTACGAGCAGTACTTC
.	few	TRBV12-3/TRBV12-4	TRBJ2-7	CASRPSGGGYEQYF	TGTGCCAGCAGGCCCTCCGGGGGCGGCTACGAGCAGTACTTC
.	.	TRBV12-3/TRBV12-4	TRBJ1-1	CASTKTVLDTEAFF	TGTGCCAGCACTAAGACAGTACTTGACACTGAAGCTTTCTTT
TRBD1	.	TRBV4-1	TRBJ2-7	CASSAGQGTYEQYF	TGCGCCAGCAGCGCGGGACAGGGGACGTACGAGCAGTACTTC
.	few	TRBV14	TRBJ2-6	CASSPGANVLTF	TGTGCCAGCAGCCCTGGGGCCAACGTCCTGACTTTC